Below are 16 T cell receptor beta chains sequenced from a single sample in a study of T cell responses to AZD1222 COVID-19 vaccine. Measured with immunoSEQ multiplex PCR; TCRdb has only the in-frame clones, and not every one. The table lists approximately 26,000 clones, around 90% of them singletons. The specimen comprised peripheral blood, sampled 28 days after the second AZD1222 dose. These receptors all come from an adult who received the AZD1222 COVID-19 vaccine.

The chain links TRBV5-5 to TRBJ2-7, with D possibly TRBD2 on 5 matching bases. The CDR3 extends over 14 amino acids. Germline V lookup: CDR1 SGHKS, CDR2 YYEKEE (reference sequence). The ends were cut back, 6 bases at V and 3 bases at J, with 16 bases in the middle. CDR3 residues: CASTTATDFYEQYF. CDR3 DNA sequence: TGTGCCAGCACCACAGCTACGGACTTCTACGAGCAGTACTTC.

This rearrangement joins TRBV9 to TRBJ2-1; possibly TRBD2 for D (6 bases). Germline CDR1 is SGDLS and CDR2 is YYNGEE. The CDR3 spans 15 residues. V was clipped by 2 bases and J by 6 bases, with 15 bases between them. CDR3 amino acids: CASSVGTLGTNEQFF. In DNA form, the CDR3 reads TGTGCCAGCAGCGTCGGGACTCTCGGAACCAATGAGCAGTTCTTC.

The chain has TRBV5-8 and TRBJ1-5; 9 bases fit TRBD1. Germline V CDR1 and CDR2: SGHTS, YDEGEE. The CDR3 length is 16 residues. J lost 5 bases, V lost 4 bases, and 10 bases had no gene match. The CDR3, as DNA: TGTGCCAGCAGCAGACGGACAGGGGCCTCGGATCAGCCCCAGCATTTT. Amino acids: CASSRRTGASDQPQHF. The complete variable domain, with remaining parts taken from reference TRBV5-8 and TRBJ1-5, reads EAGVTQSPTHLIKTRGQQATLRCSPISGHTSVYWYQQALGLGLQFLLWYDEGEERNRGNFPPRFSGRQFPNYSSELNVNALELEDSALYLCASSRRTGASDQPQHFGDGTRLSIL.

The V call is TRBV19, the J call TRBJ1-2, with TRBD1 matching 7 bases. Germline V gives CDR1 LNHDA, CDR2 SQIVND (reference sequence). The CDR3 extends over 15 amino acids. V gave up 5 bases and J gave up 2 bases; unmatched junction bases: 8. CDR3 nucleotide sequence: TGTGCCAGTAGTGCCCGACAGGGTACGAACTATGGCTACACCTTC. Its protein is CASSARQGTNYGYTF.

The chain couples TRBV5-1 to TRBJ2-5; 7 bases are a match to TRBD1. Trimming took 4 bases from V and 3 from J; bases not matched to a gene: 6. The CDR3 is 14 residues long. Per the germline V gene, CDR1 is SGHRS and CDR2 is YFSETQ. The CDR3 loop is CASSARGFKETQYF. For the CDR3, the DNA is TGCGCCAGCAGCGCCAGGGGGTTTAAAGAGACCCAGTACTTC. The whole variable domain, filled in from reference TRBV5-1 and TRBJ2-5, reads KAGVTQTPRYLIKTRGQQVTLSCSPISGHRSVSWYQQTPGQGLQFLFEYFSETQRNKGNFPGRFSGRQFSNSRSEMNVSTLELGDSALYLCASSARGFKETQYFGPGTRLLVL.

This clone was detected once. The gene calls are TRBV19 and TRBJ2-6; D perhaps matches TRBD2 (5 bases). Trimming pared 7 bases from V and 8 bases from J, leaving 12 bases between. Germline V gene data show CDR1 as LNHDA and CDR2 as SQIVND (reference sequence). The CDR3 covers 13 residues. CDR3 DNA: TGTGCCAGTAATGGAGGCAGGACCAACGTCCTGACTTTC. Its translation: CASNGGRTNVLTF.

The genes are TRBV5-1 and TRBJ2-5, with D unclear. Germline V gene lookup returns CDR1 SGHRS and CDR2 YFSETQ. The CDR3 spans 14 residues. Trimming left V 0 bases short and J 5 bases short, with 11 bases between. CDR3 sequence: CASSLDSLRETQYF. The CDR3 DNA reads TGCGCCAGCAGCTTGGACAGCTTGCGGGAGACCCAGTACTTC.

The CDR3 loop reads CASSDLTLDRVENEQFF. CDR3 nucleotides: TGCGCCAGCAGTGATCTAACGCTGGACAGGGTGGAAAATGAGCAGTTCTTC. The rearrangement uses TRBV10-1 and TRBJ2-1; 8 bases map to TRBD1. Trimming took 3 bases from V and 7 from J; bases not matched to a gene: 14. Germline assignment: CDR1 WNHNN and CDR2 SYGVQD (reference sequence). The CDR3 extends over 17 amino acids.

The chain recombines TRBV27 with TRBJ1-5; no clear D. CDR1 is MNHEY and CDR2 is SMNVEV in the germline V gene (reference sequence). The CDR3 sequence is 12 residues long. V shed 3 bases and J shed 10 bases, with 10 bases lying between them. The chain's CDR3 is CASSLGLGPQHF. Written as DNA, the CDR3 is TGTGCCAGCAGTTTGGGGTTAGGCCCCCAGCATTTT.

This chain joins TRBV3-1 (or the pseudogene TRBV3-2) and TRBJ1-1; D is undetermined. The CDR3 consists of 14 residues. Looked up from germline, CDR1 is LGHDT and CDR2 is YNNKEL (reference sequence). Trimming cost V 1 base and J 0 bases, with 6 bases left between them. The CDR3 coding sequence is TGTGCCAGCAGCCAAGGTTGGGTGAACACTGAAGCTTTCTTT. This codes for CASSQGWVNTEAFF.

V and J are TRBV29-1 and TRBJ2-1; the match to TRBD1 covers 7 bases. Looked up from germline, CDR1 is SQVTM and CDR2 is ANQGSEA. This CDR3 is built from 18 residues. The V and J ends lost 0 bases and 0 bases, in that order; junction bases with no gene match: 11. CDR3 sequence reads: CSVEDWGNRGGSYNEQFF. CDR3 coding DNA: TGCAGCGTTGAAGATTGGGGTAACAGGGGTGGCTCCTACAATGAGCAGTTCTTC.

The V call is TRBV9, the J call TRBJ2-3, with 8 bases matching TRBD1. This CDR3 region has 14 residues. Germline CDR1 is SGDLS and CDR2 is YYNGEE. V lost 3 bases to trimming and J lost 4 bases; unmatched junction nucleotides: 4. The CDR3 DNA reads TGTGCCAGCAGCGGCGGACAGGGCCCAGATACGCAGTATTTT. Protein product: CASSGGQGPDTQYF.

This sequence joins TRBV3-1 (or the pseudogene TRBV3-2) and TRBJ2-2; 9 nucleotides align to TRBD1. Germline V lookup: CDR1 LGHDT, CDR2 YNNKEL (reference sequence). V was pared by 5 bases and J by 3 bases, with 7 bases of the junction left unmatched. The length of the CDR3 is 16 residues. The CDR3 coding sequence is TGTGCCAGCAGCTCCCGGGACAGGGTTTACACCGGGGAGCTGTTTTTT. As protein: CASSSRDRVYTGELFF.

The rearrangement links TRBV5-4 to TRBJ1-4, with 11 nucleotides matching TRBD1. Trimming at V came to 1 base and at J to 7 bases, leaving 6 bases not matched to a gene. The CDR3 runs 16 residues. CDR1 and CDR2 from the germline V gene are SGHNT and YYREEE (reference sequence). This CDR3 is CASSLSPGQGGEKLFF. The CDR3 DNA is TGTGCCAGCAGCTTGTCCCCGGGACAGGGGGGTGAAAAACTGTTTTTT.

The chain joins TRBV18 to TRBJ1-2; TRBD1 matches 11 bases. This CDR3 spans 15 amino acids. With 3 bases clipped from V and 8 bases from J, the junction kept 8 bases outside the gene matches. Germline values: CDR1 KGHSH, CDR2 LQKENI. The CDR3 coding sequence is TGTGCCAGCTCACCGTCCGGGACAGGGGGTTACGGCTACACCTTC. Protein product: CASSPSGTGGYGYTF. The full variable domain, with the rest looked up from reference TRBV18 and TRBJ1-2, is NAGVMQNPRHLVRRRGQEARLRCSPMKGHSHVYWYRQLPEEGLKFMVYLQKENIIDESGMPKERFSAEFPKEGPSILRIQQVVRGDSAAYFCASSPSGTGGYGYTFGSGTRLTVV.

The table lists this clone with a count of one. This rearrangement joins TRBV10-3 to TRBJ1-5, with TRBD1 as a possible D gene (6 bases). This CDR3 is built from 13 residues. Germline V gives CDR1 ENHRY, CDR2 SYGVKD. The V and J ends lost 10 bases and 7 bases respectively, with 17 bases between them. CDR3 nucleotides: TGTGCCAGCCGCGGGGGGGCTGGGCAGCCCCAGCATTTT. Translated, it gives CASRGGAGQPQHF.